A single sample gave rise to the 31 T cell receptor beta chains below, sequenced in a study of control samples from healthy donors and cancer patients. TCRdb keeps only in-frame clones here, not all; method: immunoSEQ multiplex PCR. The sample holds about 70,000 clones, roughly 84% seen once. Material for sequencing was PBMCs. The receptors originated from a woman between 45 and 65 years old with lung cancer.

This chain joins TRBV4-1 and TRBJ1-5; no clear D. Germline values: CDR1 MGHRA, CDR2 YSYEKL. V was clipped by 0 bases and J by 0 bases, with 3 bases between them. The CDR3 loop spans 14 amino acids. CDR3 coding DNA: TGCGCCAGCAGCCAAGAGGATAGCAATCAGCCCCAGCATTTT. The encoded protein is CASSQEDSNQPQHF.

The sample holds one count of this clone. The V call is TRBV6-2 or TRBV6-3, the J call TRBJ1-2, with D hard to call. V was trimmed by 6 bases and J by 5 bases, leaving 22 bases between them. Germline assignment: CDR1 MNHEY and CDR2 SVGEGT. The CDR3 length is 16 residues. CDR3 DNA: TGTGCCAGCAGCATTAAAGAGTCCATCCGAGGATATGGCTACACCTTC. It encodes CASSIKESIRGYGYTF.

The rearrangement joins TRBV2 to TRBJ1-4; D gene unclear. The CDR3 totals 13 residues. V was pared by 6 bases and J by 6 bases, with 11 bases between. Germline CDR1 reads SNHLY; CDR2 reads FYNNEI. CDR3 protein: CASSVLKDEKLFF. The CDR3 coding sequence is TGTGCCAGCAGCGTACTGAAAGATGAAAAACTGTTTTTT.

This rearrangement joins TRBV7-9 to TRBJ1-4, with 8 bases identical to TRBD1. Trimming cost V 5 bases and J 7 bases; bases outside gene matches: 15. CDR1 is SEHNR and CDR2 is FQNEAQ in the germline V gene (reference sequence). The CDR3 runs to 17 residues. CDR3 amino acids: CASSPTDRGGGGEKLFF. The CDR3, as DNA: TGTGCCAGCAGCCCAACCGACAGGGGTGGAGGCGGTGAAAAACTGTTTTTT.

The rearrangement links TRBV6-5 to TRBJ1-5, with no clear D. Trimming took 7 bases from V and 2 from J, leaving 12 bases between them. Germline V gives CDR1 MNHEY, CDR2 SVGAGI. There are 14 residues in the CDR3. The CDR3 DNA sequence: TGTGCCAGCACCCCCTTACCGGGCAATCAGCCCCAGCATTTT. Its protein product is CASTPLPGNQPQHF.

The chain recombines TRBV3-1 (or the pseudogene TRBV3-2) with TRBJ1-3; a possible D gene is TRBD1 (6 bases). This CDR3 is 16 amino acids long. Germline V gives CDR1 LGHDT, CDR2 YNNKEL (reference sequence). V lost 1 base to trimming and J lost 0 bases, with 10 bases between them. The DNA for the CDR3 is TGTGCCAGCAGCCAAGCAGGGGCCAACTCTGGAAACACCATATATTTT. Its protein product is CASSQAGANSGNTIYF.

The chain is built from TRBV18 and TRBJ2-3; 7 bases fit TRBD1. Trimming removed 3 bases from V and 5 bases from J; junction bases left unmatched: 2. Germline CDR1 and CDR2: KGHSH and LQKENI. The CDR3 totals 13 residues. The CDR3 reads CASSPNRGDTQYF. The CDR3 DNA sequence: TGTGCCAGCTCACCTAACAGGGGAGATACGCAGTATTTT.

This clone turned up a few times. The junction departs from the called germline gene at one end, perhaps through a read error. The V call is TRBV3-1 (or the pseudogene TRBV3-2), the J call TRBJ1-2; D might be TRBD1 (5 bases). This CDR3 is 14 amino acids long. Germline V gene lookup returns CDR1 LGHDT and CDR2 YNNKEL (reference sequence). CDR3 region: CASSQNRDHARVVF. The DNA of the CDR3 is TGTGCCAGCAGCCAGAACCGGGACCACGCAAGGGTTGTCTTC.

This chain joins TRBV19 and TRBJ1-1; 8 bases line up with TRBD1. The CDR3 is 12 residues long. V lost 10 bases, J lost 2 bases, and 3 bases stayed unmatched. Germline CDR1 is LNHDA and CDR2 is SQIVND (reference sequence). The CDR3 region has the DNA TGTGCCACCGGGACAGGCAACACTGAAGCTTTCTTT. This codes for CATGTGNTEAFF.

The chain recombines TRBV5-4 with TRBJ2-7; the match to TRBD2 covers 9 bases. Unmatched junction bases numbered 4, after V lost 4 bases and J lost 5 bases. The CDR3 consists of 13 residues. Germline CDR1 reads SGHNT; CDR2 reads YYREEE (reference sequence). The CDR3 region is CASSLSGGNEQYF. The CDR3 DNA sequence: TGTGCCAGCAGCCTTAGCGGGGGTAACGAGCAGTACTTC.

This clone came up a few times. The chain joins TRBV6-6 to TRBJ2-7; D is possibly TRBD1 (5 bases). Germline V CDR1 and CDR2: MNHNY, SVGAGI (reference sequence). Trimming cost V 6 bases and J 2 bases, with 14 bases left between them. The CDR3 loop spans 14 amino acids. In DNA, the CDR3 is TGTGCCAGCAGGCTACAGACAGCTACCTACGAGCAGTACTTC. It is translated as CASRLQTATYEQYF.

This clone was detected a few times. V usage is TRBV7-9 and J usage is TRBJ2-1; D is unclear. This CDR3 is 16 amino acids long. Trimming removed 5 bases from V and 5 bases from J, with 19 bases in between. Per germline, CDR1 SEHNR and CDR2 FQNEAQ (reference sequence). The CDR3 sequence: CASSRAGGVMHNEQFF. The CDR3 nucleotides are TGTGCCAGCAGCCGAGCCGGTGGGGTGATGCACAATGAGCAGTTCTTC.

The chain couples TRBV9 to TRBJ2-1; D remains ambiguous. Germline values: CDR1 SGDLS, CDR2 YYNGEE. The CDR3 is made up of 15 amino acids. V lost 2 bases to trimming and J lost 0 bases, with 9 bases between them. Here the CDR3 reads CASSVLESSYNEQFF. CDR3 DNA: TGTGCCAGCAGCGTCCTCGAAAGCTCCTACAATGAGCAGTTCTTC.

This chain joins TRBV24-1 and TRBJ2-1, with D maybe TRBD1 (6 bases). V was clipped by 3 bases and J by 2 bases, with 7 bases between them. CDR3 length: 14 residues. Looked up from germline, CDR1 is KGHDR and CDR2 is SFDVKD. The CDR3 loop reads CATSDRTAYNEQFF. In nucleotides, the CDR3 is TGTGCCACCAGTGATCGGACAGCCTACAATGAGCAGTTCTTC.

The rearrangement joins TRBV7-2 to TRBJ2-5; D is uncertain. This CDR3 is 14 amino acids long. The V and J ends lost 1 base and 4 bases respectively, with 10 bases between them. The V gene's germline CDR1 is SGHTA and CDR2 FQGNSA. The CDR3: CASSLGYGRETQYF. CDR3 nucleotide sequence: TGTGCCAGCAGCTTAGGGTATGGAAGAGAGACCCAGTACTTC. Supplemented by reference TRBV7-2 and TRBJ2-5, the full variable domain reads GAGVSQSPSNKVTEKGKDVELRCDPISGHTALYWYRQSLGQGLEFLIYFQGNSAPDKSGLPSDRFSAERTGGSVSTLTIQRTQQEDSAVYLCASSLGYGRETQYFGPGTRLLVL.

The chain is built from TRBV5-1 and TRBJ2-5; D gene unclear. Germline CDR1 is SGHRS and CDR2 is YFSETQ. This CDR3 is built from 13 residues. V lost 0 bases and J 2 bases, leaving 5 bases between the germline ends. CDR3 DNA: TGCGCCAGCAGCTTGGGGTTTCAAGAGACCCAGTACTTC. Translating gives CASSLGFQETQYF.

This clone was picked up a small number of times. This chain uses TRBV5-6 with TRBJ2-7, with 8 bases identical to TRBD1. Trimming took 4 bases from V and 5 from J; bases not matched to a gene: 14. The CDR3 covers 16 residues. Germline V gene data show CDR1 as SGHDT and CDR2 as YYEEEE. Here the CDR3 DNA reads TGTGCCAGCAGCCTTATGGGCGCTAGACAGGGGAACGAGCAGTACTTC. Translated, it gives CASSLMGARQGNEQYF. The complete variable domain, with remaining parts taken from reference TRBV5-6 and TRBJ2-7, reads DAGVTQSPTHLIKTRGQQVTLRCSPKSGHDTVSWYQQALGQGPQFIFQYYEEEERQRGNFPDRFSGHQFPNYSSELNVNALLLGDSALYLCASSLMGARQGNEQYFGPGTRLTVT.

The chain employs TRBV2 and TRBJ2-7; no clear D gene. The germline CDR1 and CDR2 sequences are SNHLY and FYNNEI. This CDR3 contains 14 residues. Deletions cut 8 bases from V and 0 bases from J, with 14 bases between. The CDR3 protein is CASLLSRPSYEQYF. CDR3 DNA sequence: TGTGCCAGCTTGTTGTCCAGGCCCTCCTACGAGCAGTACTTC.

This sequence joins TRBV6-6 and TRBJ1-5; possible D gene TRBD1, 6 bases. The CDR3 runs to 16 residues. Looked up from germline, CDR1 is MNHNY and CDR2 is SVGAGI (reference sequence). V was trimmed by 7 bases and J by 2 bases, leaving 18 bases between them. CDR3 nucleotide sequence: TGTGCCAGCAATCAACGGGGGGCCATGGGCAATCAGCCCCAGCATTTT. Translation: CASNQRGAMGNQPQHF.

Written as DNA, the CDR3 is TGCGCCAGCAGCCAAGATCTTAGCAGGGAAAAACTGTTTTTT. Protein: CASSQDLSREKLFF. The rearrangement uses TRBV4-3 and TRBJ1-4; D not resolved. Germline assignment: CDR1 LGHNA and CDR2 YSLEER. The CDR3 covers 14 residues. Trimming shortened V by 0 bases and J by 8 bases, and 10 bases separated the two germline ends.

V gene TRBV30 combines with J gene TRBJ1-4, with D possibly TRBD1 on 6 matching bases. The CDR3 is 14 amino acids. Deletions cut 2 bases from V and 6 bases from J, with 13 bases between. Per germline, CDR1 GTSNPN and CDR2 SVGIG (reference sequence). The CDR3 DNA follows: TGTGCCTGGAGTCTTGGAGGGGGAGATGAAAAACTGTTTTTT. Protein product: CAWSLGGGDEKLFF. The whole variable domain, filled in from reference TRBV30 and TRBJ1-4, reads SQTIHQWPATLVQPVGSPLSLECTVEGTSNPNLYWYRQAAGRGLQLLFYSVGIGQISSEVPQNLSASRPQDRQFILSSKKLLLSDSGFYLCAWSLGGGDEKLFFGSGTQLSVL.

This clone was observed a handful of times. This rearrangement joins TRBV12-5 to TRBJ1-6; D may be TRBD1 (5 bases). The germline CDR1 and CDR2 sequences are LGHNT and FRNRAP. With 7 bases removed from V and 10 bases from J, the gap between germline ends came to 14 bases. The CDR3 spans 13 residues. CDR3 DNA: TGTGCTAGTGCTTCGGGGGTGGAGTCACCCCTCCACTTT. Amino acid sequence: CASASGVESPLHF.

This rearrangement joins TRBV6-6 to TRBJ1-3, with unresolved D. The CDR3 spans 15 residues. Germline CDR1 MNHNY, CDR2 SVGAGI (reference sequence). V lost 0 bases and J 0 bases, leaving 6 bases between the germline ends. The DNA of the CDR3 is TGTGCCAGCAGTTACTCGAAGGGCTCTGGAAACACCATATATTTT. It codes for CASSYSKGSGNTIYF.

This clone was recorded at least ten times. Different DNA sequences within this sample yield the same CDR3. The V call is TRBV7-2, the J call TRBJ1-1, with no clear D. Trimming shortened V by 2 bases and J by 0 bases, and 4 bases separated the two germline ends. CDR1 is SGHTA, CDR2 FQGNSA, per germline. The CDR3 is 13 amino acids. The CDR3 bases are TGTGCCAGCAGCTTACTCATGAACACTGAAGCTTTCTTT. This sequence encodes CASSLLMNTEAFF.

V and J are TRBV6-5 and TRBJ1-1; 8 nucleotides line up with TRBD1. Germline loops: CDR1 MNHEY, CDR2 SVGAGI. V was clipped by 4 bases and J by 7 bases; unmatched bases: 8. This CDR3 region has 14 residues. The CDR3 bases are TGTGCCAGCAGTTCCTTGGACAGGGCCCTTGAAGCTTTCTTT. This sequence encodes CASSSLDRALEAFF.

J is TRBJ2-2 and V is TRBV7-8; D is uncertain. Per germline, CDR1 SGHVS and CDR2 FQNEAQ. The V gene lost 5 bases and the J gene lost 5 bases, with 9 bases spanning the gap. This CDR3 region has 13 residues. CDR3 loop: CASSELSTGELFF. In DNA form, the CDR3 reads TGTGCCAGCAGCGAACTAAGTACCGGGGAGCTGTTTTTT. Filled out from reference TRBV7-8 and TRBJ2-2, the complete variable domain reads GAGVSQSPRYKVAKRGQDVALRCDPISGHVSLFWYQQALGQGPEFLTYFQNEAQLDKSGLPSDRFFAERPEGSVSTLKIQRTQQEDSAVYLCASSELSTGELFFGEGSRLTVL.

The chain combines TRBV4-2 with TRBJ2-6; D is unclear. V lost 0 bases and J 0 bases, leaving 6 bases between the germline ends. Germline assignment: CDR1 LGHNA and CDR2 YNFKEQ. The CDR3 totals 16 residues. The CDR3 here is CASSQDTPSGANVLTF. CDR3 bases: TGTGCCAGCAGCCAAGATACGCCCTCTGGGGCCAACGTCCTGACTTTC.

The chain is built from TRBV11-3 and TRBJ1-3; TRBD1 might be the D (5 bases). CDR3 length: 13 amino acids. Germline V gene lookup returns CDR1 SGHNT and CDR2 YENEEA. V dropped 5 bases and J dropped 4 bases, with 9 bases sitting between them. The CDR3 protein is CASSTGPGNTIYF. In nucleotides, the CDR3 is TGTGCCAGCAGCACGGGACCCGGAAACACCATATATTTT.

This chain's CDR3 is CASSREKHSNQPQHF. DNA for the CDR3: TGTGCCAGCTCACGGGAGAAGCATAGCAATCAGCCCCAGCATTTT. This chain links TRBV18 with TRBJ1-5; no firm D call. The V end lost 4 bases, the J end lost 0 bases, and 10 bases lay between the germline ends. Per germline, CDR1 KGHSH and CDR2 LQKENI. The CDR3 totals 15 residues.

The chain joins TRBV28 to TRBJ1-4; D unclear. This CDR3 is 12 amino acids long. Looked up from germline, CDR1 is MDHEN and CDR2 is SYDVKM. Trimming removed 6 bases at V and 7 bases at J, with 9 bases between. CDR3 region: CASRSGGEKLFF. CDR3 in DNA: TGTGCCAGCAGGTCGGGTGGTGAAAAACTGTTTTTT.

The chain joins TRBV2 to TRBJ1-1; D gene ambiguous. V lost 4 bases, J lost 11 bases, and 11 bases lay in between. CDR3 length: 11 amino acids. Germline loops: CDR1 SNHLY, CDR2 FYNNEI. CDR3 region: CASSGLSEAFF. In DNA, the CDR3 is TGTGCCAGCAGTGGACTGTCAGAGGCTTTCTTT.